This TCR beta chain originates from a study of cytomegalovirus exposure and HLA in healthy donors. Turning to the study itself: Later analysis reported that the approximately 120 validation repertoires shared the platform of the approximately 690 first-cohort repertoires.

Method: immunoSEQ multiplex PCR; TCRdb's copy keeps in-frame clones and lacks some. The table lists some 90,000 clones, 96% of them singletons. This clone was counted once. The trim removed 7 bases at V and 0 bases at J, leaving 4 bases unmatched. CDR3 length equals 14 residues. Per the germline V gene, CDR1 is SGHAT and CDR2 is FQDESV (reference sequence). This TCR came from a man aged 18 to 29 in good health and CMV-seronegative. The chain has TRBV11-1 and TRBJ1-1; 8 positions agree with TRBD1. Sequencing was carried out using PBMCs. The CDR3: CASTQDRVNTEAFF. The CDR3 DNA is TGTGCCAGCACCCAGGACAGGGTGAACACTGAAGCTTTCTTT.